The next 3 T cell receptor beta chains were all read from a single sample in a study of blood T cells in healthy people across ages. A sample-barcoded 5' primer and a J-beta primer mix were used in a second PCR of about 7 to 12 cycles. TCRdb passed the 5' RACE reads through MiXCR, listing each CDR3 protein once. The data show 780,000 or so distinct CDR3 sequences, 53% seen once. The sequenced sample was blood. Receptors were obtained from a man aged 80 or over in good health.

This clonotype was observed a handful of times. The chain recombines TRBV6-5 with TRBJ2-3; possible D gene TRBD2, 5 bases. Trimming removed 0 bases at V and 14 bases at J, with 18 bases between. CDR1 MNHEY and CDR2 SVGAGI come from the germline V gene. The CDR3 runs to 14 residues. The CDR3 region is CASSYSTGAAYAYF. The CDR3 DNA reads TGTGCCAGCAGTTACTCGACCGGAGCGGCATACGCGTATTTT.

This clonotype was seen more than once but under ten times. The genes are TRBV29-1 and TRBJ1-3; D not resolved. The germline gives CDR1 SQVTM, CDR2 ANQGSEA. The CDR3 sequence is 11 residues long. Trimming cost V 6 bases and J 4 bases, with 7 bases left between them. CDR3 loop: CSVPQGNTIYF. The CDR3 region has the DNA TGCAGCGTCCCTCAGGGAAACACCATATATTTT.

The chain employs TRBV20-1 and TRBJ2-1; either TRBD1 or TRBD2 may fit D (6 bases each). CDR3 size: 14 residues. Germline V gene lookup returns CDR1 DFQATT and CDR2 SNEGSKA (reference sequence). In nucleotides, the CDR3 is TGCAGCGGGACGGGGGCACCCCCCTACAATGAGCAGTTCTTC. This gives the protein CSGTGAPPYNEQFF.